The 15 T cell receptor beta chains reported below all come from one sample, sequenced in a study of cytomegalovirus exposure and HLA in healthy donors. Data came from immunoSEQ multiplex PCR; TCRdb stores just in-frame clones and leaves some out. The sample holds about 200,000 clones; 75% to 85% are singletons and the top ten take around an eighth. Sequencing used PBMCs. These receptors originate from a woman aged 25 to 39 in good health and CMV-seropositive.

The V call is TRBV6-5, the J call TRBJ2-7; TRBD1 agrees at 9 bases. Germline assignment: CDR1 MNHEY and CDR2 SVGAGI. The length of the CDR3 is 13 residues. V was clipped by 4 bases and J by 6 bases; unmatched bases: 4. The CDR3 region is CASSLKTGGEQYF. The CDR3 DNA follows: TGTGCCAGCAGTTTAAAGACAGGGGGCGAGCAGTACTTC.

The CDR3 protein is CASSRDRDYGYTF. In DNA, the CDR3 is TGTGCCAGCAGTAGGGACAGGGATTATGGCTACACCTTC. This chain connects TRBV2 to TRBJ1-2, with 9 nucleotides matching TRBD1. This CDR3 spans 13 amino acids. CDR1 is SNHLY, CDR2 FYNNEI, per germline. With V trimmed by 5 bases and J by 5 bases, 3 bases remained unmatched.

In this sample, this clone turned up a few times. The chain combines TRBV2 with TRBJ2-6, with a weak D call TRBD1 (5 bases). The CDR3 consists of 15 residues. The germline V and J ends were trimmed by 8 bases and 0 bases, with 11 bases remaining between them. CDR1 is SNHLY and CDR2 is FYNNEI in the germline V gene. The CDR3 coding sequence is TGTGCCAGCGGCCAGGGATCCTCTGGGGCCAACGTCCTGACTTTC. This gives the protein CASGQGSSGANVLTF.

This chain uses TRBV28 with TRBJ1-1; D is unclear. Germline V gives CDR1 MDHEN, CDR2 SYDVKM. The CDR3 is 13 residues long. The V gene lost 3 bases and the J gene lost 1 base, with 6 bases spanning the gap. The CDR3: CASSFPRNTEAFF. For the CDR3, the DNA is TGTGCCAGCAGTTTTCCTCGGAACACTGAAGCTTTCTTT.

V gene TRBV7-6 combines with J gene TRBJ1-2, with 7 positions matching TRBD1. In germline, CDR1 is SGHVS, CDR2 FNYEAQ. The CDR3 runs 16 residues. Trimming took 1 base from V and 4 from J; bases not matched to a gene: 9. The CDR3 loop reads CASSLGPRQGPYGYTF. CDR3 DNA sequence: TGTGCCAGCAGCTTAGGTCCCCGACAGGGCCCCTATGGCTACACCTTC.

CDR3 residues: CASSPMTGGLISGANVLTF. CDR3 nucleotide sequence: TGTGCCAGCAGTCCGATGACAGGGGGACTGATCTCTGGGGCCAACGTCCTGACTTTC. The chain couples TRBV27 to TRBJ2-6, with 9 bases fitting TRBD1. This CDR3 has 19 amino acids. Looked up from germline, CDR1 is MNHEY and CDR2 is SMNVEV (reference sequence). V dropped 5 bases and J dropped 0; count of bases not matched to a gene: 11.

The CDR3 sequence: CAISARGGGDQPQHF. The CDR3 bases are TGTGCCATCAGTGCGCGCGGGGGAGGGGATCAGCCCCAGCATTTT. This sequence joins TRBV10-3 and TRBJ1-5; D may be TRBD1 (5 bases). V lost 4 bases and J lost 5, with 15 bases in between. The CDR3 sequence is 15 residues long. Germline CDR1 ENHRY, CDR2 SYGVKD.

The chain uses TRBV2 and TRBJ1-2; 7 bases are shared with TRBD1. The CDR3 sequence is 15 residues long. J lost 5 bases, V lost 2 bases, and 8 bases had no gene match. The germline V gene has CDR1 SNHLY and CDR2 FYNNEI. CDR3: CASSELRGTQYGYTF. Here the CDR3 DNA reads TGTGCCAGCAGTGAACTCAGGGGGACTCAATATGGCTACACCTTC.

The sample holds one count of this clone. The DNA of the CDR3 is TGTGCCCAATCCCCTAAGTCGAGCTCCTACAATGAGCAGTTCTTC. It yields the protein CAQSPKSSSYNEQFF. The chain joins TRBV6-5 to TRBJ2-1; D unresolved. Trimming cost V 11 bases and J 0 bases, with 17 bases left between them. CDR3 length: 15 amino acids. Germline V CDR1 and CDR2: MNHEY, SVGAGI.

The chain carries TRBV5-4 and TRBJ1-2; D is undetermined. Germline loops: CDR1 SGHNT, CDR2 YYREEE (reference sequence). The CDR3 sequence is 13 residues long. V was pared by 0 bases and J by 5 bases, with 8 bases between. This CDR3 reads CASSLADFYGYTF. The DNA of the CDR3 is TGTGCCAGCAGCTTGGCGGACTTTTATGGCTACACCTTC.

V gene TRBV18 combines with J gene TRBJ2-7; TRBD1 agrees at 10 bases. Germline lookup yields CDR1 KGHSH and CDR2 LQKENI. J lost 3 bases, V lost 2 bases, and 4 bases had no gene match. There are 15 residues in the CDR3. CDR3 region: CASSPTGQGIYEQYF. The CDR3 coding sequence is TGTGCCAGCTCACCAACGGGACAGGGGATCTACGAGCAGTACTTC.

The CDR3 region has the DNA TGTGCCAGCTCTCCCCGAGCGAATCAGCCCCAGCATTTT. This codes for CASSPRANQPQHF. The chain carries TRBV18 and TRBJ1-5; D ambiguous. Trimming removed 6 bases from V and 4 bases from J, with 10 bases in between. From germline, CDR1 is KGHSH and CDR2 LQKENI. The CDR3 loop spans 13 amino acids.

This chain connects TRBV5-4 to TRBJ2-7; possible D gene TRBD1, 5 bases. V dropped 3 bases and J dropped 4 bases, with 8 bases sitting between them. The CDR3 is 12 residues long. Germline CDR1 reads SGHNT; CDR2 reads YYREEE (reference sequence). In nucleotides, the CDR3 is TGTGCCAGCAGCTCCCAGGGATACGAGCAGTACTTC. Its protein product is CASSSQGYEQYF.

This clone has only one observation. The genes are TRBV5-4 and TRBJ2-1; weak D call: TRBD2 (6 bases). In germline, CDR1 is SGHNT, CDR2 YYREEE (reference sequence). Deletions cut 4 bases from V and 7 bases from J, with 18 bases between. The CDR3 loop spans 15 amino acids. The CDR3 coding sequence is TGTGCCAGCAGCCACGGTGACGGGAGTAGGAATGAGCAGTTCTTC. As protein: CASSHGDGSRNEQFF.

The CDR3 protein is CASSETLAGGRGGELFF. CDR3 coding DNA: TGTGCCAGCAGTGAGACGCTAGCGGGAGGACGGGGCGGGGAGCTGTTTTTT. V is TRBV2 and J is TRBJ2-2; 11 bases are shared with TRBD2. CDR1 and CDR2 (germline): SNHLY, FYNNEI. V was clipped by 3 bases and J by 7 bases; unmatched bases: 10. The CDR3 runs to 17 residues.